This T cell receptor (beta chain) was captured by sequencing in a study of cytomegalovirus exposure and HLA in healthy donors. Across the whole study: The same platform as the approximately 670 first-cohort repertoires was used for the 100 to 150 validation repertoires, a later analysis reported.

Germline loops: CDR1 SGHRS, CDR2 YFSETQ. With V trimmed by 1 base and J by 7 bases, 10 bases remained unmatched. This CDR3 contains 16 residues. Sequencing used immunoSEQ multiplex PCR; TCRdb keeps in-frame clones, though not all of them. This table has 95,000 to 120,000 clones, roughly 95% appearing once. Sequencing was performed on PBMCs. V usage is TRBV5-1 and J usage is TRBJ1-5, with TRBD1 matching over 8 bases. The sequence came from a woman under 30 in good health and CMV-seronegative. The CDR3 region is CASSLSGQGPGQPQHF. CDR3 bases: TGCGCCAGCAGCTTGTCCGGACAGGGCCCCGGGCAGCCCCAGCATTTT. The entire variable domain, with the rest obtained from reference TRBV5-1 and TRBJ1-5, is as follows: KAGVTQTPRYLIKTRGQQVTLSCSPISGHRSVSWYQQTPGQGLQFLFEYFSETQRNKGNFPGRFSGRQFSNSRSEMNVSTLELGDSALYLCASSLSGQGPGQPQHFGDGTRLSIL.